The rows below give T cell receptor beta chains drawn from one sample of a study of neurological immune-mediated disorders. A single record per CDR3 protein comes from TCRdb applying MiXCR to the 5' RACE reads. The sample records some 47,000 distinct CDR3 sequences, over 15% being singletons. Input material: PBMCs. The receptors come from a man in his 60s in good health. CDR3s include the opening cysteine and the closing phenylalanine or tryptophan. A D gene is named only where the DNA matches it firmly. Clone size is given for some rows only: seen once, a few or many times, or a class if the clone is expanded.

clone size	V gene	D gene	J gene	CDR3 protein	CDR3 DNA
many	TRBV3-1	.	TRBJ1-6	CASSQGARNSPLHF	TGTGCCAGCAGCCAGGGGGCACGCAATTCACCCCTCCACTTT
many	TRBV9	.	TRBJ1-1	CASSVFINTEAFF	TGTGCCAGCAGCGTGTTTATAAACACTGAAGCTTTCTTT
.	TRBV20-1	.	TRBJ2-7	CSASSGSYEQYF	TGCAGTGCTAGTTCAGGCTCCTACGAGCAGTACTTC
many	TRBV5-1	.	TRBJ1-4	CASSFQGSEKLFF	TGCGCCAGCAGCTTTCAGGGGAGCGAAAAACTGTTTTTT
.	TRBV20-1	.	TRBJ1-1	CSARGHGEIWTEAFF	TGCAGTGCTAGAGGACATGGGGAAATTTGGACTGAAGCTTTCTTT
once	TRBV5-5	TRBD1	TRBJ1-1	CASNDRDRNTEAFF	TGTGCCAGCAACGACCGGGACAGAAACACTGAAGCTTTCTTT
many	TRBV28	.	TRBJ1-3	CASSQLDASSGNTIYF	TGTGCCAGCAGTCAACTCGACGCCAGCTCTGGAAACACCATATATTTT
few	TRBV5-1	TRBD2	TRBJ2-1	CASSPILSGTYNEQFF	TGCGCCAGCAGCCCCATTCTTAGCGGGACCTACAATGAGCAGTTCTTC
.	TRBV3-1	.	TRBJ2-7	CASSQQALEQYF	TGTGCCAGCAGCCAGCAGGCCCTTGAGCAGTACTTC
many	TRBV6-5	.	TRBJ2-7	CASSYSSGSLAREQYF	TGTGCCAGCAGTTACTCGAGTGGGTCGCTGGCTCGCGAGCAGTACTTC
many	TRBV12-3/TRBV12-4	.	TRBJ1-1	CASSFNLNTEAFF	TGTGCCAGCAGTTTTAACCTGAACACTGAAGCTTTCTTT
many	TRBV28	.	TRBJ2-1	CASSSFVADSYNEQFF	TGTGCCAGCAGTTCTTTCGTAGCGGACTCCTACAATGAGCAGTTCTTC
many	TRBV5-3	TRBD2	TRBJ2-1	CARSQRRIRAGGGVGQFF	TGTGCCAGAAGCCAACGAAGGATAAGAGCGGGAGGGGGGGTTGGGCAGTTCTTC
many	TRBV5-6	.	TRBJ2-7	CASSFGYYEQYF	TGTGCCAGCAGCTTCGGTTACTACGAGCAGTACTTC
many	TRBV15	TRBD2	TRBJ2-1	CATSTTVTRTSGRASSYNEQFF	TGTGCCACCAGCACGACAGTAACCCGTACTAGCGGGAGGGCTAGCTCCTACAATGAGCAGTTCTTC
many	TRBV7-3	.	TRBJ2-1	CASSLGGSGNEQFF	TGTGCCAGCAGCTTAGGGGGCTCTGGGAATGAGCAGTTCTTC
many	TRBV5-1	.	TRBJ2-1	CASRSGSIYNEQFF	TGCGCCAGCAGGTCAGGGTCGATATACAATGAGCAGTTCTTC
many	TRBV10-3	.	TRBJ2-7	CAISEDRSPYEQYF	TGTGCCATCAGTGAAGATCGTTCCCCTTACGAGCAGTACTTC
many	TRBV4-3	TRBD1	TRBJ2-6	CASSHRGTGANVLTF	TGCGCCAGCAGTCACAGGGGGACGGGGGCCAACGTCCTGACTTTC
many	TRBV5-1	.	TRBJ2-3	CASSLALWTDTQYF	TGCGCCAGCAGCCTGGCCTTGTGGACAGATACGCAGTATTTT
many	TRBV29-1	.	TRBJ2-5	CSVALGGETQYF	TGCAGCGTTGCCCTGGGGGGAGAGACCCAGTACTTC
many	TRBV5-1	TRBD2	TRBJ2-1	CASSTGRDTSGRNNEQFF	TGCGCCAGCAGCACGGGGAGAGATACTAGCGGGAGGAACAATGAGCAGTTCTTC
many	TRBV5-1	.	TRBJ1-4	CASSLGLAGNEKLFF	TGCGCCAGCAGCTTGGGTCTGGCGGGGAATGAAAAACTGTTTTTT
few	TRBV6-1	TRBD2	TRBJ2-5	CASRASGIETQYF	TGTGCCAGCAGAGCTAGCGGGATAGAGACCCAGTACTTC
many	TRBV6-6	.	TRBJ2-5	CASNPGPGGTQYF	TGTGCCAGCAATCCGGGTCCTGGGGGGACCCAGTACTTC
once	TRBV18	.	TRBJ2-5	CASSPTVIHETQYF	TGTGCCAGCTCACCGACAGTAATACATGAGACCCAGTACTTC
many	TRBV7-9	.	TRBJ1-2	CASSLQSSSNYGYTF	TGTGCCAGCAGCCTCCAAAGCAGCTCAAACTATGGCTACACCTTC
many	TRBV5-5	.	TRBJ2-1	CASSLDPSYNEQFF	TGTGCCAGCAGCTTGGACCCCTCTTACAATGAGCAGTTCTTC